This TCR beta chain comes out of a study of identical twins. A template switching step contributed a universal primer site, while unique molecular identifiers were present in the cDNA. TCRdb re-called the 5' RACE reads with MiXCR, one entry per CDR3 protein. The sample holds a few hundred thousand distinct CDR3 sequences; 24% are singletons and the top ten take 2.9%. The CDR3 runs to 14 residues. CDR1 DFQATT and CDR2 SNEGSKA come from the germline V gene (reference sequence). V lost 6 bases, J lost 1 base, and 16 bases lay in between. These same records also appear under a second study, on T cells expressing NK-cell markers.

The TCR originated in a woman between 18 and 30 years old in good health. The V gene is TRBV20-1, the J gene TRBJ2-7; either TRBD1 or TRBD2 may fit D (6 bases each). The sample consisted of CD4+ T cells sorted from blood. CDR3 sequence (DNA): TGCAGTGCCACAGGGACTGACGTATCCTACGAGCAGTACTTC. Its protein product is CSATGTDVSYEQYF.